A single sample gave rise to the 26 T cell receptor beta chains below, sequenced in a study of blood T cell repertoires in COVID-19. Clones were sequenced by immunoSEQ multiplex PCR, and TCRdb holds only the in-frame ones, with some missing. The data hold around 180,000 clones, with 85% to 90% observed a single time. Sequencing used PBMCs or T cells enriched from blood (not recorded which). The receptors shown here come from a woman aged 40 to 55 with acute COVID-19.

The V call is TRBV14, the J call TRBJ2-5; D is undetermined. With 1 base removed from V and 5 bases from J, the gap between germline ends came to 2 bases. CDR3 size: 11 residues. The germline gives CDR1 SGHDN, CDR2 FVKESK. This CDR3 reads CASSQAETQYF. CDR3 bases: TGTGCCAGCAGCCAAGCGGAGACCCAGTACTTC.

The chain carries TRBV18 and TRBJ2-5; the match to TRBD2 covers 9 bases. The CDR3 extends over 16 amino acids. Looked up from germline, CDR1 is KGHSH and CDR2 is LQKENI. V dropped 0 bases and J dropped 5; count of bases not matched to a gene: 7. CDR3 loop: CASSPPRPSGKETQYF. Here the CDR3 DNA reads TGTGCCAGCTCACCACCGAGGCCTAGCGGGAAGGAGACCCAGTACTTC.

This clone was seen once. V and J are TRBV7-3 and TRBJ2-2; 8 bases match TRBD1. Looked up from germline, CDR1 is SGHTA and CDR2 is FQGTGA. CDR3 length: 15 amino acids. V was pared by 4 bases and J by 3 bases, with 4 bases of the junction left unmatched. CDR3 sequence (DNA): TGTGCCAGCAGCTCACGACAGGGGTACACCGGGGAGCTGTTTTTT. It is translated as CASSSRQGYTGELFF.

The CDR3 bases are TGTGCCAGCAGCTCGGGACAGGGGGGCTACGAGCAGTACTTC. It specifies CASSSGQGGYEQYF. The chain uses TRBV13 and TRBJ2-7; 11 nucleotides match TRBD1. From germline, CDR1 is PRHDT and CDR2 FYEKMQ (reference sequence). This CDR3 has 14 amino acids. V was pared by 4 bases and J by 3 bases, with 2 bases of the junction left unmatched.

The rearrangement links TRBV6-5 to TRBJ2-7; perhaps TRBD2 as D (5 bases). The germline gives CDR1 MNHEY, CDR2 SVGAGI. Deletions cut 8 bases from V and 2 bases from J, with 16 bases between. CDR3 length: 14 amino acids. CDR3 sequence (DNA): TGTGCCAGCGGACTTCCTATGGGTCCCTACGAGCAGTACTTC. Protein: CASGLPMGPYEQYF.

This sequence joins TRBV10-3 and TRBJ2-5; 7 bases map to TRBD2. Trimming took 0 bases from V and 4 from J; bases not matched to a gene: 5. Germline CDR1 ENHRY, CDR2 SYGVKD. CDR3 length: 15 residues. CDR3 loop: CAISESGGGGETQYF. CDR3 DNA: TGTGCCATCAGTGAGTCGGGTGGCGGGGGAGAGACCCAGTACTTC.

This chain joins TRBV5-6 and TRBJ2-7; TRBD2 is a possible D gene (5 bases). Germline V gives CDR1 SGHDT, CDR2 YYEEEE. The CDR3 sequence is 13 residues long. The ends were cut back, 0 bases at V and 4 bases at J, with 8 bases in the middle. CDR3 bases: TGTGCCAGCAGCTTGGTAGGGAGTTACGAGCAGTACTTC. Encoded protein: CASSLVGSYEQYF.

The J gene is TRBJ1-2, the V gene TRBV2, with 7 bases identical to TRBD1. Unmatched junction bases numbered 8, after V lost 6 bases and J lost 4 bases. Per the germline V gene, CDR1 is SNHLY and CDR2 is FYNNEI. This CDR3 is 14 amino acids long. Here the CDR3 DNA reads TGTGCCAGCAGCCCCCGGGACAGAGCCTATGGCTACACCTTC. Translating gives CASSPRDRAYGYTF.

With respect to this clone: Its ends do not fully match the called genes, so a read error is possible. The chain recombines TRBV5-1 with TRBJ1-4; 9 bases are shared with TRBD1. The CDR3 loop spans 14 amino acids. Germline CDR1 and CDR2: SGHRS and YFSETQ. In nucleotides, the CDR3 is TGCGCCAGCAGTTTGGGACAGGGCAATGAAAAACTGTTTTTT. Protein product: CASSLGQGNEKLFF.

The chain recombines TRBV9 with TRBJ2-1; 7 bases agree with TRBD2. CDR3 length equals 16 residues. Germline V gene data show CDR1 as SGDLS and CDR2 as YYNGEE. Unmatched junction bases numbered 9, after V lost 4 bases and J lost 2 bases. The CDR3 spells CASSPTGTNPYNEQFF. CDR3 in DNA: TGTGCCAGCAGCCCAACCGGGACTAACCCCTACAATGAGCAGTTCTTC.

Here the CDR3 reads CASSYGPQAGNTIYF. The CDR3, as DNA: TGTGCCAGCAGTTATGGCCCTCAGGCTGGAAACACCATATATTTT. The rearrangement links TRBV6-5 to TRBJ1-3; D is ambiguous. Trimming removed 3 bases from V and 2 bases from J, with 11 bases in between. Germline loops: CDR1 MNHEY, CDR2 SVGAGI. The length of the CDR3 is 15 residues.

The rearrangement links TRBV30 to TRBJ1-5; D uncertain. Germline V CDR1 and CDR2: GTSNPN, SVGIG (reference sequence). The CDR3 totals 13 residues. V gave up 0 bases and J gave up 3 bases, with 6 bases separating them. The chain's CDR3 is CAWSVLDNQPQHF. The CDR3, as DNA: TGTGCCTGGAGTGTACTAGACAATCAGCCCCAGCATTTT.

The CDR3 sequence: CASSQDGQKQAKNIQYF. CDR3 nucleotides: TGCGCCAGCAGCCAAGATGGGCAGAAGCAGGCCAAAAACATTCAGTACTTC. The rearrangement uses TRBV4-1 and TRBJ2-4; D is ambiguous. Trimming shortened V by 0 bases and J by 1 base, and 13 bases separated the two germline ends. Germline values: CDR1 MGHRA, CDR2 YSYEKL. The CDR3 has 17 amino acids.

The V gene is TRBV4-2, the J gene TRBJ2-5; TRBD1 might be the D (5 bases). Trimming pared 0 bases from V and 0 bases from J, leaving 8 bases between. The V gene's germline CDR1 is LGHNA and CDR2 YNFKEQ. There are 15 residues in the CDR3. The DNA for the CDR3 is TGTGCCAGCAGCCAAGATGGCAGGGACCAAGAGACCCAGTACTTC. Translated, it gives CASSQDGRDQETQYF.

V is TRBV7-9 and J is TRBJ1-1; perhaps TRBD1 as D (5 bases). V dropped 1 base and J dropped 1 base, with 10 bases sitting between them. Germline CDR1 is SEHNR and CDR2 is FQNEAQ (reference sequence). This CDR3 has 15 amino acids. The CDR3: CASSLEGTGNTEAFF. CDR3 in DNA: TGTGCCAGCAGCTTAGAGGGAACAGGGAACACTGAAGCTTTCTTT.

The J gene is TRBJ1-2, the V gene TRBV3-1 (or the pseudogene TRBV3-2), with D hard to call. Trimming pared 0 bases from V and 3 bases from J, leaving 5 bases between. CDR3 size: 13 residues. CDR1 and CDR2 (germline): LGHDT, YNNKEL (reference sequence). CDR3 in DNA: TGTGCCAGCAGCCAAGACACGGACTATGGCTACACCTTC. As protein: CASSQDTDYGYTF.

This clone was picked up one time. The chain recombines TRBV5-4 with TRBJ2-2; the match to TRBD2 covers 9 bases. Trimming took 4 bases from V and 6 from J; bases not matched to a gene: 4. The germline gives CDR1 SGHNT, CDR2 YYREEE (reference sequence). The CDR3 totals 14 residues. The CDR3, as DNA: TGTGCCAGCAGCCCGCGGGGGGGCCCCGGGGAGCTGTTTTTT. This sequence encodes CASSPRGGPGELFF. Based on the CDR3 plus reference TRBV5-4 and TRBJ2-2, the full variable domain is ETGVTQSPTHLIKTRGQQVTLRCSSQSGHNTVSWYQQALGQGPQFIFQYYREEENGRGNFPPRFSGLQFPNYSSELNVNALELDDSALYLCASSPRGGPGELFFGEGSRLTVL.

CDR3 DNA sequence: TGCGCCAGCAGCCAAGACCCCGGGACACAACTCTCCTACGAGCAGTACTTC. Translation: CASSQDPGTQLSYEQYF. The rearrangement joins TRBV4-1 to TRBJ2-7, with D possibly TRBD1 on 6 matching bases. The CDR3 spans 17 residues. Per germline, CDR1 MGHRA and CDR2 YSYEKL. V was pared by 0 bases and J by 0 bases, with 15 bases between.

V gene TRBV18 combines with J gene TRBJ2-5; D ambiguous. The germline CDR1 and CDR2 sequences are KGHSH and LQKENI. V gave up 2 bases and J gave up 2 bases, with 6 bases separating them. This CDR3 contains 13 residues. CDR3 region: CASSPGHQETQYF. As DNA, the CDR3 is TGTGCCAGCTCACCAGGGCATCAAGAGACCCAGTACTTC.

V usage is TRBV30 and J usage is TRBJ2-7; D is possibly TRBD2 (6 bases). V was clipped by 4 bases and J by 2 bases, with 12 bases between them. The CDR3 totals 13 residues. Looked up from germline, CDR1 is GTSNPN and CDR2 is SVGIG (reference sequence). The CDR3 protein is CAWMGRSAYEQYF. DNA for the CDR3: TGTGCCTGGATGGGGAGGTCTGCCTACGAGCAGTACTTC.

V and J are TRBV28 and TRBJ2-1, with 7 bases identical to TRBD2. In germline, CDR1 is MDHEN, CDR2 SYDVKM. The CDR3 totals 14 residues. Trimming at V came to 5 bases and at J to 8 bases, leaving 9 bases not matched to a gene. CDR3 bases: TGTGCCAGCAGTGTACTAGCGCCCTGGGATGAGCAGTTCTTC. This sequence encodes CASSVLAPWDEQFF. The whole variable domain, remainder taken from reference TRBV28 and TRBJ2-1, is DVKVTQSSRYLVKRTGEKVFLECVQDMDHENMFWYRQDPGLGLRLIYFSYDVKMKEKGDIPEGYSVSREKKERFSLILESASTNQTSMYLCASSVLAPWDEQFFGPGTRLTVL.

The chain uses TRBV28 and TRBJ2-7; perhaps TRBD1 as D (5 bases). V was shortened by 4 bases and J by 7 bases, with 26 bases between the two germline ends. CDR3 length: 17 residues. Germline V lookup: CDR1 MDHEN, CDR2 SYDVKM. The CDR3 DNA is TGTGCCAGCAGTTCCCTCAGCAGGGAAGGGGTGAGTGGAGAGCAGTACTTC. Its translation is CASSSLSREGVSGEQYF.

The rearrangement uses TRBV9 and TRBJ1-1; D unresolved. V lost 0 bases, J lost 1 base, and 7 bases lay in between. CDR3 length equals 14 residues. Germline V gene sequence: CDR1 SGDLS, CDR2 YYNGEE. DNA for the CDR3: TGTGCCAGCAGCGTAGCTTTCGGGAACACTGAAGCTTTCTTT. Protein product: CASSVAFGNTEAFF.

The chain combines TRBV28 with TRBJ1-5; 8 nucleotides line up with TRBD1. CDR1 is MDHEN, CDR2 SYDVKM, per germline. This CDR3 spans 15 amino acids. V gave up 6 bases and J gave up 4 bases; unmatched junction bases: 8. CDR3 sequence reads: CASRTGVWGNQPQHF. DNA for the CDR3: TGTGCCAGCAGGACAGGGGTGTGGGGGAATCAGCCCCAGCATTTT.

There are a few counts of this clone. The chain combines TRBV7-8 with TRBJ1-5; 10 positions match TRBD1. The CDR3 totals 15 residues. Germline assignment: CDR1 SGHVS and CDR2 FQNEAQ. Trimming cost V 7 bases and J 4 bases; bases outside gene matches: 7. CDR3 residues: CASTLGTGDNQPQHF. The DNA of the CDR3 is TGTGCCAGCACGCTCGGGACAGGGGATAATCAGCCCCAGCATTTT.

The chain couples TRBV6-5 to TRBJ1-5; 7 bases are shared with TRBD1. CDR1 MNHEY and CDR2 SVGAGI come from the germline V gene. The CDR3 contains 15 residues. The trim removed 6 bases at V and 3 bases at J, leaving 8 bases unmatched. The CDR3 here is CASSPQTGNNQPQHF. The CDR3 coding sequence is TGTGCCAGCAGCCCACAGACAGGGAACAATCAGCCCCAGCATTTT.